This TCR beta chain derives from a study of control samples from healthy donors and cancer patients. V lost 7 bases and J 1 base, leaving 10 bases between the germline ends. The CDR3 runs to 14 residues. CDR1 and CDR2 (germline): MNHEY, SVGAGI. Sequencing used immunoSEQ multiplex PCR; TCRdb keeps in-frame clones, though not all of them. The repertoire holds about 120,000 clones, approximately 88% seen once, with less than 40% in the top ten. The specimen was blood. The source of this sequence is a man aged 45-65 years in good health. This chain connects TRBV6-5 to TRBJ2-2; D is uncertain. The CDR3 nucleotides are TGTGCCAGCATGCCCGACTTGAACACCGGGGAGCTGTTTTTT. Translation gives CASMPDLNTGELFF.